This T cell receptor (beta chain) comes out of a study of shared clonotypes between healthy human individuals. CD8 cells regarded as naive lacked CD45RO, were positively chosen for CCR7, and omitted terminally differentiated effector memory CD45RA+ cells. Sorted-subset replicate PCRs used roughly 180 ng DNA, roughly 28,000 T cell genomes. The data were produced by immunoSEQ multiplex PCR, yet TCRdb's version contains in-frame clones alone and is incomplete. The sample yields about 550,000 clones, roughly 96% seen once. Sequences were obtained from naive CD8+ T cells sorted from blood. The sequence was obtained from a woman in her twenties or thirties in good health.

The CDR3 here is CASSAGISTDTQYF. As DNA, the CDR3 is TGTGCCAGCAGCGCGGGTATAAGCACAGATACGCAGTATTTT. The rearrangement joins TRBV9 to TRBJ2-3; the D is unclear. V lost 3 bases and J 0 bases, leaving 8 bases between the germline ends. The CDR3 covers 14 residues. CDR1 and CDR2 from the germline V gene are SGDLS and YYNGEE.